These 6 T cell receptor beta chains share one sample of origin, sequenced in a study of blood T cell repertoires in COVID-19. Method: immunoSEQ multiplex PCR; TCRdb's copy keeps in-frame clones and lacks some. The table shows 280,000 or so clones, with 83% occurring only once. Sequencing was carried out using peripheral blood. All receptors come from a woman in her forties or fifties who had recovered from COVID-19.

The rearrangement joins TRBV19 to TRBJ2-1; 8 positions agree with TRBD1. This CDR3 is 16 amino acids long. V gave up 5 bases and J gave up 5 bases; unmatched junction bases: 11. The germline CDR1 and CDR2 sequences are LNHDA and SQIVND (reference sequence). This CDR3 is CASSYRAGTGDNEQFF. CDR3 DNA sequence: TGTGCCAGTAGTTACAGAGCCGGGACAGGAGACAATGAGCAGTTCTTC.

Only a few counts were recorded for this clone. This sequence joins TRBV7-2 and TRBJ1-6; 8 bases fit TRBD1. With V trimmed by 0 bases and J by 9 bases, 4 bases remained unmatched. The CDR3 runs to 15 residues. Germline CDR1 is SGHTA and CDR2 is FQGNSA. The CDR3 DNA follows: TGTGCCAGCAGCTTAGCGTGGACAGGGACTTCACCCCTCCACTTT. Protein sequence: CASSLAWTGTSPLHF.

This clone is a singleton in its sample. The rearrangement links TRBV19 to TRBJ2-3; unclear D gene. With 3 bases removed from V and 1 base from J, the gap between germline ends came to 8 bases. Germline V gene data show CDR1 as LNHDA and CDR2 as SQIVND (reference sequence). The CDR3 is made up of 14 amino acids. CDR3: CASSIGRRTDTQYF. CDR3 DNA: TGTGCCAGTAGTATTGGCAGGCGCACAGATACGCAGTATTTT. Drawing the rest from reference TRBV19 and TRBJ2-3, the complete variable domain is DGGITQSPKYLFRKEGQNVTLSCEQNLNHDAMYWYRQDPGQGLRLIYYSQIVNDFQKGDIAEGYSVSREKKESFPLTVTSAQKNPTAFYLCASSIGRRTDTQYFGPGTRLTVL.

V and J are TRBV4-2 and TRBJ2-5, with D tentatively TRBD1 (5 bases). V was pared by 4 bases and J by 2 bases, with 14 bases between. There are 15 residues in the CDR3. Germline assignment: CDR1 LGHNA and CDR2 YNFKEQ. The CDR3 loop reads CASSLLGQEQETQYF. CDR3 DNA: TGTGCCAGCAGCCTCTTGGGGCAGGAACAAGAGACCCAGTACTTC.

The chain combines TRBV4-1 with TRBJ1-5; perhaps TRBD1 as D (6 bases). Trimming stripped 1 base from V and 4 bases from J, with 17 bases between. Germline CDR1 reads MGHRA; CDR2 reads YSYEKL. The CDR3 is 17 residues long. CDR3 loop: CASSQASAGALNQPQHF. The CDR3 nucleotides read TGCGCCAGCAGCCAAGCCTCGGCAGGGGCGCTTAATCAGCCCCAGCATTTT.

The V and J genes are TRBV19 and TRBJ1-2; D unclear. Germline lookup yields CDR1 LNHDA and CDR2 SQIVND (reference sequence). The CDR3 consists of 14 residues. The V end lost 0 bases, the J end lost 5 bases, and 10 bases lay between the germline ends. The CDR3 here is CASSIDRGRYGYTF. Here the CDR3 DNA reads TGTGCCAGTAGTATAGATCGCGGCCGGTATGGCTACACCTTC.